The 15 T cell receptor beta chains below all came from one sample that was sequenced in a study of cytomegalovirus exposure and HLA in healthy donors. PCR primers comprised 60 Vbeta and 13 Jbeta primers. The data were produced by immunoSEQ multiplex PCR, yet TCRdb's version contains in-frame clones alone and is incomplete. The table has hundreds of thousands of clones, roughly 89% seen once; the top ten hold roughly 2.3%. The sample consisted of PBMCs. Every receptor here comes from a young woman in good health and CMV-seronegative.

The rearrangement joins TRBV2 to TRBJ2-4, with 7 bases fitting TRBD1. Germline CDR1 reads SNHLY; CDR2 reads FYNNEI. The V gene end was trimmed by 6 bases and the J gene end by 4 bases; junction bases not matched to a gene: 12. The CDR3 extends over 16 amino acids. The CDR3 reads CASRGERGLAKNIQYF. In nucleotides, the CDR3 is TGTGCCAGCAGGGGGGAGAGGGGGCTAGCAAAAAACATTCAGTACTTC. Together with reference TRBV2 and TRBJ2-4, the CDR3 gives the full variable domain: EPEVTQTPSHQVTQMGQEVILRCVPISNHLYFYWYRQILGQKVEFLVSFYNNEISEKSEIFDDQFSVERPDGSNFTLKIRSTKLEDSAMYFCASRGERGLAKNIQYFGAGTRLSVL.

The chain employs TRBV6-5 and TRBJ2-1, with a tentative D call TRBD2 (6 bases). Germline loops: CDR1 MNHEY, CDR2 SVGAGI. CDR3 size: 11 residues. V lost 7 bases, J lost 10 bases, and 11 bases lay in between. The CDR3 DNA follows: TGTGCCAGCACTAGGGACTCCGAGCAGTTCTTC. As protein: CASTRDSEQFF.

V gene TRBV10-3 combines with J gene TRBJ2-3; D is uncertain. The CDR3 is made up of 16 amino acids. Germline V gives CDR1 ENHRY, CDR2 SYGVKD. The ends were cut back, 6 bases at V and 1 base at J, with 17 bases in the middle. CDR3 sequence (DNA): TGTGCCATCAGCGAGAGCCCGTCGGTGGGCACAGATACGCAGTATTTT. Amino acid sequence: CAISESPSVGTDTQYF.

The chain couples TRBV5-1 to TRBJ2-1, with 9 nucleotides matching TRBD2. V lost 6 bases to trimming and J lost 4 bases; unmatched junction nucleotides: 5. The CDR3 contains 14 residues. The germline CDR1 and CDR2 sequences are SGHRS and YFSETQ. CDR3 nucleotide sequence: TGCGCCAGCACGCCGCGGGGGGGGTACAATGAGCAGTTCTTC. Its protein is CASTPRGGYNEQFF. Using reference TRBV5-1 and TRBJ2-1 for the parts outside the CDR3, the full variable domain is KAGVTQTPRYLIKTRGQQVTLSCSPISGHRSVSWYQQTPGQGLQFLFEYFSETQRNKGNFPGRFSGRQFSNSRSEMNVSTLELGDSALYLCASTPRGGYNEQFFGPGTRLTVL.

V gene TRBV6-6 combines with J gene TRBJ1-1, with TRBD1 as a possible D gene (6 bases). V was pared by 2 bases and J by 4 bases, with 14 bases between. The CDR3 totals 15 residues. The germline gives CDR1 MNHNY, CDR2 SVGAGI (reference sequence). The CDR3 sequence is CASSYPQGRSTEAFF. The CDR3 coding sequence is TGTGCCAGCAGTTACCCTCAGGGGCGGAGCACTGAAGCTTTCTTT.

Only one count was recorded for this clone. The chain's CDR3 is CAISENLPQPIAFF. CDR3 sequence (DNA): TGTGCCATCAGTGAGAATTTACCCCAGCCTATAGCGTTCTTC. The chain couples TRBV10-3 to TRBJ2-1, with D unclear. Germline loops: CDR1 ENHRY, CDR2 SYGVKD. CDR3 length equals 14 residues. Trimming removed 2 bases from V and 15 bases from J, with 20 bases in between.

The genes are TRBV7-9 and TRBJ2-4; D perhaps matches TRBD2 (7 bases). Germline V lookup: CDR1 SEHNR, CDR2 FQNEAQ (reference sequence). This CDR3 region has 17 residues. Between the trimmed V and J ends, which lost 4 bases and 1 base, there was a span of 17 bases. The CDR3 region is CASSSTGGQEAKNIQYF. The CDR3 DNA reads TGTGCCAGCAGCTCCACCGGGGGGCAGGAGGCCAAAAACATTCAGTACTTC.

J is TRBJ2-2 and V is TRBV7-3, with D perhaps matching TRBD2 (5 bases). The germline gives CDR1 SGHTA, CDR2 FQGTGA. V was clipped by 3 bases and J by 1 base, with 12 bases between them. This CDR3 has 16 residues. This CDR3 reads CASSFPEAGNTGELFF. The CDR3 region has the DNA TGTGCCAGCAGCTTTCCGGAGGCGGGGAACACCGGGGAGCTGTTTTTT.

This clone was observed once. The chain couples TRBV25-1 to TRBJ2-3; D might be TRBD2 (5 bases). CDR1 MGHDK and CDR2 SYGVNS come from the germline V gene. The V gene lost 1 base and the J gene lost 2 bases, with 10 bases spanning the gap. CDR3 size: 15 residues. This chain's CDR3 is CASSEWERSTDTQYF. CDR3 coding DNA: TGTGCCAGCAGTGAATGGGAGAGGTCCACAGATACGCAGTATTTT. The full variable domain, rest sourced from reference TRBV25-1 and TRBJ2-3, is EADIYQTPRYLVIGTGKKITLECSQTMGHDKMYWYQQDPGMELHLIHYSYGVNSTEKGDLSSESTVSRIRTEHFPLTLESARPSHTSQYLCASSEWERSTDTQYFGPGTRLTVL.

The chain carries TRBV4-1 and TRBJ2-3, with TRBD2 matching 7 bases. CDR3 length equals 18 residues. The V gene's germline CDR1 is MGHRA and CDR2 YSYEKL. J lost 3 bases, V lost 0 bases, and 12 bases had no gene match. CDR3 sequence (DNA): TGCGCCAGCAGCCAAGATCCCCCGGGGGGTGGAAGGACAGATACGCAGTATTTT. It codes for CASSQDPPGGGRTDTQYF.

The V and J genes are TRBV6-6 and TRBJ2-7; 13 bases map to TRBD2. V trimming: 8 bases; J trimming: 6 bases; junction bases outside the gene matches: 13. This CDR3 has 16 amino acids. CDR1 and CDR2 (germline): MNHNY, SVGAGI (reference sequence). CDR3 DNA sequence: TGTGCCAGCGCCCCGGGACTAGCGGGACCCGGGAGCGAGCAGTACTTC. Amino acids: CASAPGLAGPGSEQYF.

This chain links TRBV6-1 with TRBJ1-2; D not certain. This CDR3 has 11 amino acids. V lost 5 bases to trimming and J lost 8 bases, with 9 bases between them. CDR1 is MNHNS, CDR2 SASEGT, per germline. CDR3 protein: CASSSKRGYTF. CDR3 nucleotides: TGTGCCAGCAGTTCCAAGAGGGGCTACACCTTC.

The chain carries TRBV19 and TRBJ1-2, with D perhaps matching TRBD1 (5 bases). V shed 3 bases and J shed 4 bases, with 18 bases lying between them. The germline gives CDR1 LNHDA, CDR2 SQIVND (reference sequence). The CDR3 length is 16 residues. The DNA for the CDR3 is TGTGCCAGTAGTATTTATCTAGACGGGACTTTCTATGGCTACACCTTC. Translating it yields CASSIYLDGTFYGYTF.

This chain uses TRBV7-8 with TRBJ2-5, with D tentatively TRBD2 (5 bases). CDR1 is SGHVS and CDR2 is FQNEAQ in the germline V gene. The CDR3 length is 13 residues. V shed 4 bases and J shed 3 bases, with 9 bases lying between them. The CDR3 loop is CASSYLAEETQYF. Here the CDR3 DNA reads TGTGCCAGCAGCTATCTAGCAGAAGAGACCCAGTACTTC.

The chain is built from TRBV13 and TRBJ1-6; TRBD1 matches at 10 bases. Looked up from germline, CDR1 is PRHDT and CDR2 is FYEKMQ (reference sequence). V shed 5 bases, J shed 5 bases, and the junction held 3 bases outside the gene matches. The CDR3 is 15 residues long. CDR3 protein: CASSRGTGDNSPLHF. CDR3 DNA: TGTGCCAGCAGCCGCGGGACAGGGGATAATTCACCCCTCCACTTT.